This entry describes one T cell receptor beta chain. These data come from a study of blood T cell repertoires in COVID-19. The CDR3 sequence is 12 residues long. Germline CDR1 is MNHNS and CDR2 is SASEGT. V dropped 2 bases and J dropped 7 bases, with 8 bases sitting between them. The authors' processing: How many nucleated cells were present was estimated from reference gene primer amplification. The table came from immunoSEQ multiplex PCR; TCRdb's copy has only in-frame clones and leaves some out. V, J and clone size derive from that table, while D and trimming were established from the DNA sequence. The sample carries about 54,000 clones, almost 85% recorded once.

The specimen was peripheral blood. The J gene is TRBJ2-5, the V gene TRBV6-1; D is perhaps TRBD1 (6 bases). The TCR originated in a human donor in a cohort sampled during active COVID-19. The CDR3 spells CASSELGATQYF. CDR3 nucleotides: TGTGCCAGCAGTGAACTGGGGGCGACCCAGTACTTC.